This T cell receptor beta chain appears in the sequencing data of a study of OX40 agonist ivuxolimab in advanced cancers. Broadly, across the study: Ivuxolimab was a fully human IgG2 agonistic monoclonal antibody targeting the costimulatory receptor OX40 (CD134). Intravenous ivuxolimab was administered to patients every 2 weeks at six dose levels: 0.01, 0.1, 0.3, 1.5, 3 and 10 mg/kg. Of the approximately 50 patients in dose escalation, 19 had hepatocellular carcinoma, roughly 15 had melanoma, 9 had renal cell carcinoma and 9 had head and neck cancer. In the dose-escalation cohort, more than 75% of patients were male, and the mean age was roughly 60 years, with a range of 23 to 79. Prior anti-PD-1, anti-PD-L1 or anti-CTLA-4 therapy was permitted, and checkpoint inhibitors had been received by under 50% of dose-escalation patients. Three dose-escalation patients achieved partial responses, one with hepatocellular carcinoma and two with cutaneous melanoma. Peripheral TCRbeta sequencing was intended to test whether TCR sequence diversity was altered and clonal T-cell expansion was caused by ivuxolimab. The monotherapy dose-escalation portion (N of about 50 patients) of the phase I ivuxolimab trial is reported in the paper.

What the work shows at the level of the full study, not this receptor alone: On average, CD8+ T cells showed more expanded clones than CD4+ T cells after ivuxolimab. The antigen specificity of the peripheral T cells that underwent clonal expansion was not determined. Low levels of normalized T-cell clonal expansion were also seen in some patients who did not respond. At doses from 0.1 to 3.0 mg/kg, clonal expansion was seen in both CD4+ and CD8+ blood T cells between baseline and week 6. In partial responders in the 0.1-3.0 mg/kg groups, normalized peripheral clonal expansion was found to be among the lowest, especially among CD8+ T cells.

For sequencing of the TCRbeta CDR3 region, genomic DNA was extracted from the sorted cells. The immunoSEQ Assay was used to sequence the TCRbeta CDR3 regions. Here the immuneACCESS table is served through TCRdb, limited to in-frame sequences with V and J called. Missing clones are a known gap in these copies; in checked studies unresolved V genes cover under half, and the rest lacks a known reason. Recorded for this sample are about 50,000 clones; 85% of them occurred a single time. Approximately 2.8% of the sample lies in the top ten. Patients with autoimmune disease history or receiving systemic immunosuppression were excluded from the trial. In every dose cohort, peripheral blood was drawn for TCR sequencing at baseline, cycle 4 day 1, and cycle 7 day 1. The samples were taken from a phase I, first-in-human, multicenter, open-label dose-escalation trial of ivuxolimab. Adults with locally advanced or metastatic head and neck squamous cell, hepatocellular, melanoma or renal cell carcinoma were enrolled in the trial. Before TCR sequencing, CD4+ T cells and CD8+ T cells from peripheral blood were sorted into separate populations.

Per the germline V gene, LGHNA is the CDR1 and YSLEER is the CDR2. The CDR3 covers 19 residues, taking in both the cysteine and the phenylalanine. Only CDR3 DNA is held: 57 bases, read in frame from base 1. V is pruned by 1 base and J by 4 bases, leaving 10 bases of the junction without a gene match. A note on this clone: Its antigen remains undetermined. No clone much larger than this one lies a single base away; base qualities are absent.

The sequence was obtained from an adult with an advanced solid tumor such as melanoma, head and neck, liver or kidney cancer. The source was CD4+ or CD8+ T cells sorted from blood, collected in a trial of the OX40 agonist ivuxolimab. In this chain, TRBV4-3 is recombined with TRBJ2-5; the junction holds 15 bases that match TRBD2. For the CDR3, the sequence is CASSQGPGLAGGLAETQYF. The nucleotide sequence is TGCGCCAGCAGCCAAGGTCCGGGACTAGCGGGGGGATTGGCAGAGACCCAGTACTTC.